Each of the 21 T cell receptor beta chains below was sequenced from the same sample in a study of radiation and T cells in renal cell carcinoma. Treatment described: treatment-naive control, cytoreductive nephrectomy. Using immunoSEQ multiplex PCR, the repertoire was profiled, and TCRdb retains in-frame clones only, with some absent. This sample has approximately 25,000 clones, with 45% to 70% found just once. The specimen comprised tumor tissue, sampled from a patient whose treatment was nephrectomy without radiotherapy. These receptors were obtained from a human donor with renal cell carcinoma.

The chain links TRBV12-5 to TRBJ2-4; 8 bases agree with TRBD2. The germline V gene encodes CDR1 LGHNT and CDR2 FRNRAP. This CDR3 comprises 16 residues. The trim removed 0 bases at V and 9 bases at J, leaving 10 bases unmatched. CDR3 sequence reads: CASGLVGLAGAGIQYF. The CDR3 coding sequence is TGTGCTAGTGGTTTGGTCGGACTAGCTGGGGCGGGCATTCAGTACTTC.

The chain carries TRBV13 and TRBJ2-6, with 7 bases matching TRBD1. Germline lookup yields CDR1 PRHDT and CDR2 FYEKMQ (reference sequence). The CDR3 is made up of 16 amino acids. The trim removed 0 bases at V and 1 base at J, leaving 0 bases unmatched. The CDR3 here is CASSLGRGSGANVLTF. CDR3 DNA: TGTGCCAGCAGCTTAGGCAGGGGGTCTGGGGCCAACGTCCTGACTTTC.

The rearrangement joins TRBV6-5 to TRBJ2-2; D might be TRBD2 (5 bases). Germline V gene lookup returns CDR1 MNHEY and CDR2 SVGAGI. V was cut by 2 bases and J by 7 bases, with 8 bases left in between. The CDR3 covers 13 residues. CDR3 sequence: CASSYRGIGELFF. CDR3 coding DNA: TGTGCCAGCAGTTACCGAGGGATCGGGGAGCTGTTTTTT.

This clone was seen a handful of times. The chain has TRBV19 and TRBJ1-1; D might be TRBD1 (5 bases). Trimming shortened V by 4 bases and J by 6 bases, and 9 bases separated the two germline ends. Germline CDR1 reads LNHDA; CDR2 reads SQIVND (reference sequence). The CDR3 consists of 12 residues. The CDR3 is CASSSREAEAFF. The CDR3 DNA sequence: TGTGCCAGTAGTAGCAGGGAGGCTGAAGCTTTCTTT.

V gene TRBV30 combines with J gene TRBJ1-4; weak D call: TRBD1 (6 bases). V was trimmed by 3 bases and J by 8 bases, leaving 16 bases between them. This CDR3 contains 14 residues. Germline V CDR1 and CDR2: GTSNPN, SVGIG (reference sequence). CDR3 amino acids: CAWSPGPGGEKLFF. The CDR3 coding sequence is TGTGCCTGGAGCCCAGGGCCTGGGGGCGAAAAACTGTTTTTT. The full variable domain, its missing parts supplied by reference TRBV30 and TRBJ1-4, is SQTIHQWPATLVQPVGSPLSLECTVEGTSNPNLYWYRQAAGRGLQLLFYSVGIGQISSEVPQNLSASRPQDRQFILSSKKLLLSDSGFYLCAWSPGPGGEKLFFGSGTQLSVL.

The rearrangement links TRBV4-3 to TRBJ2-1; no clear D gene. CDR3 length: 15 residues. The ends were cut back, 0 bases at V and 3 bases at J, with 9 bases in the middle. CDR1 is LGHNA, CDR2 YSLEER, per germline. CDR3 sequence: CASSQDPTVYNEQFF. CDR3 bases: TGCGCCAGCAGCCAAGATCCGACTGTCTACAATGAGCAGTTCTTC.

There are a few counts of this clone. CDR3 coding DNA: TGTGCCAGCAGACGGGACCCCGGGGAGCTGTTTTTT. It yields the protein CASRRDPGELFF. V and J are TRBV2 and TRBJ2-2; either TRBD1 or TRBD2 may fit D (5 bases each). Germline assignment: CDR1 SNHLY and CDR2 FYNNEI. V lost 6 bases and J lost 6, with 8 bases in between. The CDR3 contains 12 residues. The whole variable domain, remainder taken from reference TRBV2 and TRBJ2-2, is EPEVTQTPSHQVTQMGQEVILRCVPISNHLYFYWYRQILGQKVEFLVSFYNNEISEKSEIFDDQFSVERPDGSNFTLKIRSTKLEDSAMYFCASRRDPGELFFGEGSRLTVL.

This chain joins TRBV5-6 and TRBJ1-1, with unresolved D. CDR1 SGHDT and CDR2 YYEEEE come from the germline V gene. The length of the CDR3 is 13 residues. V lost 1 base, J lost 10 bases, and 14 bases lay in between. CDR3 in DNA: TGTGCCAGCAGCTTGTGGTCAGCCGGTGTAGCTTTCTTT. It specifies CASSLWSAGVAFF.

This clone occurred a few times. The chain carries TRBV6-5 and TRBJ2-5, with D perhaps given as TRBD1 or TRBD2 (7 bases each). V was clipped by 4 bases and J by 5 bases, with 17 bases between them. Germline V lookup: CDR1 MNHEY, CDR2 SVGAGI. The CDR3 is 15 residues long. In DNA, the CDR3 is TGTGCCAGCAGTTGGCCAGGGGGAGGGGTGGAGACCCAGTACTTC. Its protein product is CASSWPGGGVETQYF.

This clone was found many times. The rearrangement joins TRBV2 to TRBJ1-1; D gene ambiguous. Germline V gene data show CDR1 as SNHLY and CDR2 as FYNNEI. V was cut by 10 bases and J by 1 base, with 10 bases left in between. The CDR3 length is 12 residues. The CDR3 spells CATLTRNTEAFF. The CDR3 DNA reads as TGTGCCACTCTGACTCGGAACACTGAAGCTTTCTTT.

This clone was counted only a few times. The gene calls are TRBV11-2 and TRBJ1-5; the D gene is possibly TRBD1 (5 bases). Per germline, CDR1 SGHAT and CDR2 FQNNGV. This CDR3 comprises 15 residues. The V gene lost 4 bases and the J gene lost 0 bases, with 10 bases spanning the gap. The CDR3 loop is CASSWGVDSNQPQHF. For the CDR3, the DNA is TGTGCCAGCAGCTGGGGGGTGGATAGCAATCAGCCCCAGCATTTT.

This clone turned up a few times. In DNA, the CDR3 is TGTGCCAGCAGCCGACAGCGACCTCAGGGAACAGATACGCAGTATTTT. Its protein is CASSRQRPQGTDTQYF. The chain combines TRBV2 with TRBJ2-3; TRBD1 is a possible D gene (5 bases). This CDR3 is built from 16 residues. Germline V gene data show CDR1 as SNHLY and CDR2 as FYNNEI. Between the trimmed V and J ends, which lost 6 bases and 3 bases, there was a span of 19 bases.

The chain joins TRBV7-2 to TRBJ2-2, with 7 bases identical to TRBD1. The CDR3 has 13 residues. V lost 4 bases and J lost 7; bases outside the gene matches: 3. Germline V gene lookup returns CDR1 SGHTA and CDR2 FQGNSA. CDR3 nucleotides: TGTGCCAGCAGCTCGACAGGGAGCGGGGAGCTGTTTTTT. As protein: CASSSTGSGELFF.

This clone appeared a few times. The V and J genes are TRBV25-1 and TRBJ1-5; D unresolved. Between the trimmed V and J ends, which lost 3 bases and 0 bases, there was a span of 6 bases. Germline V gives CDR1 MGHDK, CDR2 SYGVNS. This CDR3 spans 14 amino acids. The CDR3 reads CASSENYSNQPQHF. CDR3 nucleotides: TGTGCCAGCAGTGAGAACTATAGCAATCAGCCCCAGCATTTT. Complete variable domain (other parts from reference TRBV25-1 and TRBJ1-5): EADIYQTPRYLVIGTGKKITLECSQTMGHDKMYWYQQDPGMELHLIHYSYGVNSTEKGDLSSESTVSRIRTEHFPLTLESARPSHTSQYLCASSENYSNQPQHFGDGTRLSIL.

Here the CDR3 reads CASSRGVMDGYTF. The CDR3, as DNA: TGTGCCAGCTCCAGGGGGGTTATGGATGGCTACACCTTC. The chain is built from TRBV7-9 and TRBJ1-2; TRBD1 matches at 7 bases. The CDR3 runs 13 residues. The V gene's germline CDR1 is SEHNR and CDR2 FQNEAQ (reference sequence). V shed 8 bases and J 6 bases; nucleotides not matched to a gene: 9.

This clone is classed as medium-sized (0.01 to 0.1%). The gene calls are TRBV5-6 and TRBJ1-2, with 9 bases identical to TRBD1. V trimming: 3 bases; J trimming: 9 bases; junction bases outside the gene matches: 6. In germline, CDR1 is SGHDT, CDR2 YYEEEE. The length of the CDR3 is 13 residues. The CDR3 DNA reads TGTGCCAGCAGCTCGGGGACAGGGCGGAGCTACACCTTC. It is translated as CASSSGTGRSYTF. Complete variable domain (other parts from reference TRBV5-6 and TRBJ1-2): DAGVTQSPTHLIKTRGQQVTLRCSPKSGHDTVSWYQQALGQGPQFIFQYYEEEERQRGNFPDRFSGHQFPNYSSELNVNALLLGDSALYLCASSSGTGRSYTFGSGTRLTVV.

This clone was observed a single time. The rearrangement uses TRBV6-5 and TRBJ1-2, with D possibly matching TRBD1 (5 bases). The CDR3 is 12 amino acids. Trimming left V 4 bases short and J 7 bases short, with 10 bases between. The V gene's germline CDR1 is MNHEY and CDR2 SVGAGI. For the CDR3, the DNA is TGTGCCAGCAGTTCGAAGGGGAGTGGCTACACCTTC. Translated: CASSSKGSGYTF.

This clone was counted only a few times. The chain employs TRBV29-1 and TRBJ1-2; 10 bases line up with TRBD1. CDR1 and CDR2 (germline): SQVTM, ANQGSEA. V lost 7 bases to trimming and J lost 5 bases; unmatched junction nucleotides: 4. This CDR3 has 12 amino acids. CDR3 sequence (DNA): TGCAGCGCTAGGACAGGGGGATATGGCTACACCTTC. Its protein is CSARTGGYGYTF.

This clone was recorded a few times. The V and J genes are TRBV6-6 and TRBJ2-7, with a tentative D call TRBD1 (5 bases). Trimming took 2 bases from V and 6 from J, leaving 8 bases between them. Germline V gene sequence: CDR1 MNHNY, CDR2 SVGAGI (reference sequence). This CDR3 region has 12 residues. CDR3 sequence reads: CASSYSQGEQYF. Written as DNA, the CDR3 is TGTGCCAGCAGTTACAGCCAGGGCGAGCAGTACTTC.

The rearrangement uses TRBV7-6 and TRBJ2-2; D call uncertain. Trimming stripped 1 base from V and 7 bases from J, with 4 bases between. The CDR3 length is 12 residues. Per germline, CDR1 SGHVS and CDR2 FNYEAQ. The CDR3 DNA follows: TGTGCCAGCAGCTTAGAAGTCGGGGAGCTGTTTTTT. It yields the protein CASSLEVGELFF.

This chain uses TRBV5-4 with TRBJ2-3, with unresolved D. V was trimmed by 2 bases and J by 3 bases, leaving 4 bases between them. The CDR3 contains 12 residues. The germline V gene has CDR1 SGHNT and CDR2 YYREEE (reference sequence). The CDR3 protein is CASSLRTDTQYF. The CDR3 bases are TGTGCCAGCAGCTTAAGGACAGATACGCAGTATTTT.